The next 6 T cell receptor beta chains were all read from a single sample in a study of shared clonotypes between healthy human individuals. TCRdb's copy holds only in-frame clones and misses some; the assay was immunoSEQ multiplex PCR. This table holds some 2,000,000 clones, approximately 96% found once. The specimen sequenced was naive CD4+ T cells sorted from blood. Sample subset: CD45RA+ positively selected. The receptors were sampled from a man younger than 35 in good health.

The chain uses TRBV27 and TRBJ1-2; D remains unclear. The V gene lost 5 bases and the J gene lost 3 bases, with 10 bases spanning the gap. The CDR3 extends over 13 amino acids. The V gene's germline CDR1 is MNHEY and CDR2 SMNVEV (reference sequence). The CDR3 bases are TGTGCCAGCAGTAAAGTCTCCGACTATGGCTACACCTTC. Protein: CASSKVSDYGYTF.

Remarks on this clone: The sample carries other DNA sequences with the same CDR3. The chain uses TRBV5-1 and TRBJ1-2; D unresolved. Germline-derived CDR1 and CDR2 are SGHRS and YFSETQ. Trimming left V 2 bases short and J 2 bases short, with 4 bases between. The CDR3 runs to 12 residues. CDR3 nucleotide sequence: TGCGCCAGCAGCTTAGACAACTATGGCTACACCTTC. Its translation: CASSLDNYGYTF. The entire variable domain, with the rest obtained from reference TRBV5-1 and TRBJ1-2, is as follows: KAGVTQTPRYLIKTRGQQVTLSCSPISGHRSVSWYQQTPGQGLQFLFEYFSETQRNKGNFPGRFSGRQFSNSRSEMNVSTLELGDSALYLCASSLDNYGYTFGSGTRLTVV.

This clone was observed a single time. The chain has TRBV4-1 and TRBJ1-4; 9 positions agree with TRBD1. Trimming at V came to 2 bases and at J to 8 bases, leaving 9 bases not matched to a gene. The CDR3 runs 16 residues. The germline V gene has CDR1 MGHRA and CDR2 YSYEKL. This CDR3 is CASSQPTGGRKEKLFF. CDR3 nucleotide sequence: TGCGCCAGCAGCCAACCTACAGGGGGCAGAAAGGAAAAACTGTTTTTT.

The chain combines TRBV6-6 with TRBJ2-3; 15 bases map to TRBD2. This CDR3 has 16 amino acids. J was trimmed by 8 bases and V by 4 bases; bases with no gene match: 7. CDR1 and CDR2 from the germline V gene are MNHNY and SVGAGI (reference sequence). The CDR3 protein is CASSSGLAGGHVTQYF. CDR3 in DNA: TGTGCCAGCAGTTCGGGACTAGCGGGAGGACATGTTACGCAGTATTTT.

V gene TRBV5-4 combines with J gene TRBJ1-2, with 9 bases that match TRBD1. The CDR3 has 17 amino acids. The V and J ends lost 4 bases and 1 base, in that order; junction bases with no gene match: 11. The V gene's germline CDR1 is SGHNT and CDR2 YYREEE (reference sequence). The CDR3 loop is CASSPGGTGTINYGYTF. The CDR3 DNA follows: TGTGCCAGCAGCCCCGGTGGGACAGGGACCATTAACTATGGCTACACCTTC. The whole variable domain, remainder taken from reference TRBV5-4 and TRBJ1-2, is ETGVTQSPTHLIKTRGQQVTLRCSSQSGHNTVSWYQQALGQGPQFIFQYYREEENGRGNFPPRFSGLQFPNYSSELNVNALELDDSALYLCASSPGGTGTINYGYTFGSGTRLTVV.

This rearrangement joins TRBV11-2 to TRBJ2-7; the D gene is possibly TRBD1 (5 bases). This CDR3 region has 15 residues. Germline lookup yields CDR1 SGHAT and CDR2 FQNNGV. Trimming stripped 4 bases from V and 0 bases from J, with 13 bases between. CDR3 amino acids: CASSSVRQNSYEQYF. The DNA of the CDR3 is TGTGCCAGCAGCTCCGTCAGACAGAACTCCTACGAGCAGTACTTC.